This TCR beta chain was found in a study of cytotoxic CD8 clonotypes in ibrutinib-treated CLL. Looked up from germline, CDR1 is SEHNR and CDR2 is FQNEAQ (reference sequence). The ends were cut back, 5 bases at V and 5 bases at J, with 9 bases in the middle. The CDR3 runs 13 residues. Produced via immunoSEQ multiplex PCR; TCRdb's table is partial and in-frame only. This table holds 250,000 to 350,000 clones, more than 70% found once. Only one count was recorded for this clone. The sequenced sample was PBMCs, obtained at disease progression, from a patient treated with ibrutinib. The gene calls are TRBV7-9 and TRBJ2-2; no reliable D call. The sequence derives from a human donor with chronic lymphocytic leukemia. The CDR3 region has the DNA TGTGCCAGCAGCCTTACTTTAACCGGGGAGCTGTTTTTT. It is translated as CASSLTLTGELFF.